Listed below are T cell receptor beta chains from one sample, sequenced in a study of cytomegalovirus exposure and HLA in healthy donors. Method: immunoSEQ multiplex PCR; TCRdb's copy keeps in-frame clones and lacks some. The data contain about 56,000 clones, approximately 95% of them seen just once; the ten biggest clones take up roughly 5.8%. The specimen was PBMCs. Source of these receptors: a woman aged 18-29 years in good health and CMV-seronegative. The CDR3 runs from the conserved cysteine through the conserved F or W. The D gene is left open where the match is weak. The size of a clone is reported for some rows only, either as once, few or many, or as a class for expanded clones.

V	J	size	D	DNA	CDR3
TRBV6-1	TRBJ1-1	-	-	TGTGCCAGCACGGCCGGGGAGAACACTGAAGCTTTCTTT	CASTAGENTEAFF
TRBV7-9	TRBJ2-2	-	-	TGTGCCAGCAGCCCGCCCTCGGGCACGGGGACCGGGGAGCTGTTTTTT	CASSPPSGTGTGELFF
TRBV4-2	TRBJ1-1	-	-	TGTGTCAGCAGCCAAGGTCCAGGGCCCACTGAAGCTTTCTTT	CVSSQGPGPTEAFF
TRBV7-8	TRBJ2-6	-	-	TGTGCCAGCAGCTTAGCGCAACTCGCCTCTGGGGCCAACGTCCTGACTTTC	CASSLAQLASGANVLTF
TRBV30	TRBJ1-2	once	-	TGTGCCTGGAGTGACAGGGACTATGGCTACACCTTC	CAWSDRDYGYTF
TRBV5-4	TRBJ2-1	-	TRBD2	TGTGCCAGCAGCCACTGGCGGGGGGGCAGCTCCTACAATGAGCAGTTCTTC	CASSHWRGGSSYNEQFF
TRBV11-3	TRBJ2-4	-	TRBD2	TGTGCCAGCAGTTTGTTTTCTAGCGGCCGGGAGTACTTC	CASSLFSSGREYF
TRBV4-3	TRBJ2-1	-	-	TGCGCCAGCAGCCAATGGGACTCGCCGTACAATGAGCAGTTCTTC	CASSQWDSPYNEQFF
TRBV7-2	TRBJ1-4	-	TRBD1	TGTGCCAGCAGCTACACGACAGGGAGTAATGAAAAACTGTTTTTT	CASSYTTGSNEKLFF
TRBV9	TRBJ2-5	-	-	TGTGCCAGCAGCCCACGACAGCAAGAGACCCAGTACTTC	CASSPRQQETQYF
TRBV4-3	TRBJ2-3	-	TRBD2	TGCGCCAGCAGCCAAGACCAACTAGCGGGAGCAGATACGCAGTATTTT	CASSQDQLAGADTQYF
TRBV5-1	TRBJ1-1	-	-	TGCGCCAGCAGCGTGGGGACATCGAACACTGAAGCTTTCTTT	CASSVGTSNTEAFF
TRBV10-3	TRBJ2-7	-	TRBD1	TGTGCCATCAGTGAGTCTCCGGGACAGGGGGCGAGGGAGCAGTACTTC	CAISESPGQGAREQYF
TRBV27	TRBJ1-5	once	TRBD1	TGTGCCAGCAGGGAGGGACAGACTAATCAGCCCCAGCATTTT	CASREGQTNQPQHF
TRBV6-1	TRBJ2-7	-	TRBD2	TGTGCCAGCAGTGGGGGTATCGGAATAGCGGGGAGCTACGAGCAGTACTTC	CASSGGIGIAGSYEQYF
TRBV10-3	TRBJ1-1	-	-	TGTGCCATCAGTGATAGGGGTACTGAAGCTTTCTTT	CAISDRGTEAFF
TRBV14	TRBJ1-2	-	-	TGTGCCAGCAGCCAGACCCTTATTCCGGGACTAGGGGGGAAAGGCTACACCTTC	CASSQTLIPGLGGKGYTF
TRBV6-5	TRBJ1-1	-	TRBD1	TGTGCCAGCAGAGAGACAGGGGTGAACACTGAAGCTTTCTTT	CASRETGVNTEAFF
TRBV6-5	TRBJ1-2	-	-	TGTGCCGCGGGCCGGGAGGGGGGTGGCTATGGCTACACCTTC	CAAGREGGGYGYTF
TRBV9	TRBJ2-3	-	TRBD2	TGTGCCAGCAGCGTAGAATCTAGCGGGGATACAGATACGCAGTATTTT	CASSVESSGDTDTQYF
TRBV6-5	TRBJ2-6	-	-	TGTGCCAGCAGCCCCACAGGGGCCAACGTCCTGACTTTC	CASSPTGANVLTF
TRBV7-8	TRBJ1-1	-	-	TGTGCCAGCAGCCCGTACACAGAGTACACTGAAGCTTTCTTT	CASSPYTEYTEAFF
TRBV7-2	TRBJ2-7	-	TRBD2	TGTGCCAGCAGCTTGGGCGGCGGGGGCTACGAGCAGTACTTC	CASSLGGGGYEQYF
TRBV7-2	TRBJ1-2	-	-	TGTGCCAGCAGCCTCGGGGAGGGATATGGCTACACCTTC	CASSLGEGYGYTF
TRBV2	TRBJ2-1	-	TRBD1	TGTGCCAGCAAGTTAACCGGGACAGGGACCCTTTCCTACAATGAGCAGTTCTTC	CASKLTGTGTLSYNEQFF
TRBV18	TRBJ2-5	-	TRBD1	TGTGCCAGCTCGGTTCAGACAGGGTCGGAGACCCAGTACTTC	CASSVQTGSETQYF
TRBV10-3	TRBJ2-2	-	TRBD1	TGTGCCATCAGACTCTTAGGACAGGGGACGACCGGGGAGCTGTTTTTT	CAIRLLGQGTTGELFF
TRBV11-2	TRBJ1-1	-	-	TGTGCCAGCACCAAGGCCACAGGGATGAACACTGAAGCTTTCTTT	CASTKATGMNTEAFF
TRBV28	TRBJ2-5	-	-	TGTGCCAGCAGTGAATCCCAGGGACAAGAGACCCAGTACTTC	CASSESQGQETQYF
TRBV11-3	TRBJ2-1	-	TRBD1	TGTGCCAGCAGCTTGGGCAGGGGGTTGGATGAGCAGTTCTTC	CASSLGRGLDEQFF
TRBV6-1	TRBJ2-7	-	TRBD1	TGTGCCAGCAGTGAGAGGACAGGGGAAGCCTACGAGCAGTACTTC	CASSERTGEAYEQYF
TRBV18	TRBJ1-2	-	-	TGTGCCAGCTCACCACCATTAGACAGAAGTTCCTATGGCTACACCTTC	CASSPPLDRSSYGYTF
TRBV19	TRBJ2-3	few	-	TGTGCCAGTAGTATAGGCACGGTGGATACGCAGTATTTT	CASSIGTVDTQYF
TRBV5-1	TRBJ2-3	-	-	TGCGCCAGCAGCTTGGGACTAAGGAGCACAGATACGCAGTATTTT	CASSLGLRSTDTQYF
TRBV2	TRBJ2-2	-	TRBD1	TGTGCCGGGGCCCGGACAGGGCAAACCGGGGAGCTGTTTTTT	CAGARTGQTGELFF
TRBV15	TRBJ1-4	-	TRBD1	TGTGCCACCAGCCCCGGAAGGACAGGACGTAATGAAAAACTGTTTTTT	CATSPGRTGRNEKLFF
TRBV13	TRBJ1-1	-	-	TGTGCCAGCAGCTTAGGTGGGCGTCGGATACAAGCTTTCTTT	CASSLGGRRIQAFF
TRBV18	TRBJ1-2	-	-	TGTGCCAGCTCGCTAACAGGGACCGCAACTAACTATGGCTACACCTTC	CASSLTGTATNYGYTF
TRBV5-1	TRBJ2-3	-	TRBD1	TGCGCCAGCAGCCCCCGACAGGGCAGCGGAGGTACGCAGTATTTT	CASSPRQGSGGTQYF
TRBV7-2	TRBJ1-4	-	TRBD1	TGTGCCAGCAGCTTACAATGGACAGGGCCTAATGAAAAACTGTTTTTT	CASSLQWTGPNEKLFF
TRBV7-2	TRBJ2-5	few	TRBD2	TGTGCCAGCAGCTTATCGGGGGGCCAAGAGACCCAGTACTTC	CASSLSGGQETQYF
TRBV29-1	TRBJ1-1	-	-	TGCAGCGTTGAAACGGGGAACTTT	CSVETGNF
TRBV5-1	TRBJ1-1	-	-	TGCGCCAGCCAGTCTCAGGCCTCTACCACTGAAGCTTTCTTT	CASQSQASTTEAFF
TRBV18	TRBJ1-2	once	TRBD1	TGTGCCAGCTCACCATTCCCGACAGGGGTGGACTATGGCTACACCTTC	CASSPFPTGVDYGYTF
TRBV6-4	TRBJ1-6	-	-	TGTGCCAGCAGTGACTCCGGGACTGGTCGTTCACCCCTCCACTTT	CASSDSGTGRSPLHF
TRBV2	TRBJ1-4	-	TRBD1	TGTGCCAGCAGGAGACAGGGGGGTAATGAAAAACTGTTTTTT	CASRRQGGNEKLFF
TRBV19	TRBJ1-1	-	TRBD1	TGTGCCAGCAACAGGGGACAGGGGGGACAATTCTTT	CASNRGQGGQFF
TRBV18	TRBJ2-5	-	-	TGTGCCAGCTCACTCGACAGGTCTTCGGAGACCCAGTACTTC	CASSLDRSSETQYF